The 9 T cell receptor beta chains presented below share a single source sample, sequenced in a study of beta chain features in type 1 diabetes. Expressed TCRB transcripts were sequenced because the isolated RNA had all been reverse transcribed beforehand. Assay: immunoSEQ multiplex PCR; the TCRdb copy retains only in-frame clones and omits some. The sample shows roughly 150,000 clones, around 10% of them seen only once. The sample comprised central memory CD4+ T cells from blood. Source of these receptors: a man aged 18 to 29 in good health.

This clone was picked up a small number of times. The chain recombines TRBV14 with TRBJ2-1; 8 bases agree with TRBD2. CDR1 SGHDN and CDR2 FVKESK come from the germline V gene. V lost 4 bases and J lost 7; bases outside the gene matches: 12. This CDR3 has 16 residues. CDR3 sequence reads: CASSPFLGRAGNEQFF. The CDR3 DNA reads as TGTGCCAGCAGCCCCTTTCTCGGGAGGGCCGGGAATGAGCAGTTCTTC.

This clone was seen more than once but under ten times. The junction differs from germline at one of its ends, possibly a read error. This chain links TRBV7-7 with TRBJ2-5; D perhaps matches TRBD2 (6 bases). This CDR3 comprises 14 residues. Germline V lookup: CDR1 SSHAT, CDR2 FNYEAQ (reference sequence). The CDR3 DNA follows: TGTGCTAGCAGCGTGTTGGCAGGGAGGGAGACCCAGTACTTC. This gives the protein CASSVLAGRETQYF.

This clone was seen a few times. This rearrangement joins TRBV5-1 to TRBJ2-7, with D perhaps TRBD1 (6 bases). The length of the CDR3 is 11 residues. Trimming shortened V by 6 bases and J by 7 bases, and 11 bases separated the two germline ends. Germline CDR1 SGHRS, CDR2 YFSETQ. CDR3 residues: CASTRGREQYF. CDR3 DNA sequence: TGCGCCAGCACCAGGGGCCGAGAGCAGTACTTC.

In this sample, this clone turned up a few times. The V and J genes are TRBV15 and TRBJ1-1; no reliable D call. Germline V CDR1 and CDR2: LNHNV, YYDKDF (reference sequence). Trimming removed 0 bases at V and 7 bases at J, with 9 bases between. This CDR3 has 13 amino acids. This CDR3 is CATSRDHLGEAFF. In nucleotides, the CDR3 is TGTGCCACCAGCAGAGATCATCTGGGTGAAGCTTTCTTT.

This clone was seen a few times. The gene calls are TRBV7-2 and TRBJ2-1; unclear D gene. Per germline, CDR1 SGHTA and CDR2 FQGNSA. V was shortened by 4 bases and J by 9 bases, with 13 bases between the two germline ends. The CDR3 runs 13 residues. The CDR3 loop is CASSSDRLGEQFF. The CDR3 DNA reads TGTGCCAGCAGCTCCGACCGGCTGGGTGAGCAGTTCTTC.

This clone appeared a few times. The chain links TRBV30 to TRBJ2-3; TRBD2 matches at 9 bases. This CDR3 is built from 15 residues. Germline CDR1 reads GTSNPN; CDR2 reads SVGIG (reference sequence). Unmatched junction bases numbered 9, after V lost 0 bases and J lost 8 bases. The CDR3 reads CAWSVEASGAGTQYF. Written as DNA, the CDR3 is TGTGCCTGGAGTGTAGAGGCTAGCGGGGCGGGTACGCAGTATTTT.

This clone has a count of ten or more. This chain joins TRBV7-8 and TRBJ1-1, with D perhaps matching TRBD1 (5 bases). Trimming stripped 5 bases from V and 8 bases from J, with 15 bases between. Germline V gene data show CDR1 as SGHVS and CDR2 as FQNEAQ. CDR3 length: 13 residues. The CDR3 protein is CASSQGEIGEAFF. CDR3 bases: TGTGCCAGCAGCCAAGGGGAGATCGGGGAAGCTTTCTTT.

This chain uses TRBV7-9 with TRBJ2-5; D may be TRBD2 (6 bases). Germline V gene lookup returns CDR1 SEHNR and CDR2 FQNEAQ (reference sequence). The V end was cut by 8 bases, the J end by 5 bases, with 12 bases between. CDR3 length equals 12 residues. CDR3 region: CASGLRGETQYF. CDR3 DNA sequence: TGTGCCAGCGGACTCCGGGGGGAGACCCAGTACTTC.

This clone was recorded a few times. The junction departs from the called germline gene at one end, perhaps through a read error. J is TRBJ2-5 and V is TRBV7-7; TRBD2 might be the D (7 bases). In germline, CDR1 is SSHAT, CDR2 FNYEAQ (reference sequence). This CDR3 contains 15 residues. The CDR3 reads CASSPRRGAGETQYF. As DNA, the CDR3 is TGTGCTAGCAGCCCACGTCGGGGGGCGGGGGAGACCCAGTACTTC.